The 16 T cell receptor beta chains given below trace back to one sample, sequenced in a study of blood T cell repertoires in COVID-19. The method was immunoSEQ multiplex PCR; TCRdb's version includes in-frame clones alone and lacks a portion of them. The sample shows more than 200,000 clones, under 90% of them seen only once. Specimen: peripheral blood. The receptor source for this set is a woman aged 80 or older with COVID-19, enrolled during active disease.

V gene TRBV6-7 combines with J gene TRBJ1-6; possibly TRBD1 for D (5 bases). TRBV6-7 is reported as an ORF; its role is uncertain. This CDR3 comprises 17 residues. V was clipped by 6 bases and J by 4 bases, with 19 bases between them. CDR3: CASSTSLRGSYNSPLHF. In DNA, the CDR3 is TGTGCCAGCAGCACAAGCCTTAGGGGTTCATATAATTCACCCCTCCACTTT.

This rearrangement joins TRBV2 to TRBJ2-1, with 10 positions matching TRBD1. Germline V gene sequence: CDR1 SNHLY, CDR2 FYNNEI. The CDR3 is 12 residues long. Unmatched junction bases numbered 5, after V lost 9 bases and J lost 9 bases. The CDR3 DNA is TGTGCCAGAGGGACAGGGGTCAGTGAGCAGTTCTTC. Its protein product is CARGTGVSEQFF.

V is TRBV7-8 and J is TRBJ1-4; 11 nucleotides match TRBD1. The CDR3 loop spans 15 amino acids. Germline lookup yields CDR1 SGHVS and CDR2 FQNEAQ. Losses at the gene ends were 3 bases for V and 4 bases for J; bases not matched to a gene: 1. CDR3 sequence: CASSLGQGGNEKLFF. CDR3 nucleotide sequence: TGTGCCAGCAGCTTGGGACAGGGGGGTAATGAAAAACTGTTTTTT.

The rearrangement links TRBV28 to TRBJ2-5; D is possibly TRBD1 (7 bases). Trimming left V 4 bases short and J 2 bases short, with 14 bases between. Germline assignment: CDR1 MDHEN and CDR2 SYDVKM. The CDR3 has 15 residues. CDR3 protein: CASSSGGTAQETQYF. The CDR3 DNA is TGTGCCAGCAGTTCGGGCGGGACAGCACAAGAGACCCAGTACTTC.

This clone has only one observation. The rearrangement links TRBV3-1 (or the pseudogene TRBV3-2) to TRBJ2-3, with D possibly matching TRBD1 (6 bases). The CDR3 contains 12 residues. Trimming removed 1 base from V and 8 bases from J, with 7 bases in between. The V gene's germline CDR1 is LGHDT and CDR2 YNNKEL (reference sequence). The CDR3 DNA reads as TGTGCCAGCAGCCAAGCACAGGGTACGCAGTATTTT. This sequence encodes CASSQAQGTQYF.

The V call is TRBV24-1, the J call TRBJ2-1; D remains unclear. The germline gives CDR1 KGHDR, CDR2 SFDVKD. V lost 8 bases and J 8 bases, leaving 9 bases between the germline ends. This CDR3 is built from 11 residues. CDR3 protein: CATTFLDEQFF. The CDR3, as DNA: TGTGCCACCACCTTCCTCGATGAGCAGTTCTTC.

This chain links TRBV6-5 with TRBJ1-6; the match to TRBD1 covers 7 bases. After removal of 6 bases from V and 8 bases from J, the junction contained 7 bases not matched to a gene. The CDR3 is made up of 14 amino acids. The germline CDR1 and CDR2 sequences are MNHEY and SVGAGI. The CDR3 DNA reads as TGTGCCAGCAGAAGGCAGGGGGACCATTCACCCCTCCACTTT. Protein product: CASRRQGDHSPLHF.

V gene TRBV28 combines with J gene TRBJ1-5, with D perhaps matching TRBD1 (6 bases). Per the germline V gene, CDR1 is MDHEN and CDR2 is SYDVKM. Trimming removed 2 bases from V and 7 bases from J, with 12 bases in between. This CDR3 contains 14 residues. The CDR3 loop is CASSLPGVQQPQHF. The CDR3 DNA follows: TGTGCCAGCAGTTTACCAGGGGTTCAACAGCCCCAGCATTTT.

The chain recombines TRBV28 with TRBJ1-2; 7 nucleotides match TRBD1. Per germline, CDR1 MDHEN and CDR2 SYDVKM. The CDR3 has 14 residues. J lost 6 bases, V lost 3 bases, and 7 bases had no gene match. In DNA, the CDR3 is TGTGCCAGCAGTTTGACAGGGTTTGTCGATGGCTACACCTTC. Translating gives CASSLTGFVDGYTF.

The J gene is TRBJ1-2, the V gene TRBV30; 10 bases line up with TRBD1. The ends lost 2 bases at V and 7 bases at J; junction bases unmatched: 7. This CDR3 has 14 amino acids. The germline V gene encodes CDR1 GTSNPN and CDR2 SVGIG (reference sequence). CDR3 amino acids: CAWSLTGGGIGYTF. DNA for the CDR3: TGTGCCTGGAGTTTGACAGGGGGCGGGATTGGCTACACCTTC.

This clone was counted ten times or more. This CDR3 is CASSYRQGLSEQFF. The CDR3 nucleotides are TGTGCCAGCAGCTATAGACAGGGTTTGAGTGAGCAGTTCTTC. The chain recombines TRBV5-6 with TRBJ2-1; 7 nucleotides align to TRBD1. The germline V gene has CDR1 SGHDT and CDR2 YYEEEE. This CDR3 is 14 amino acids long. The V segment lost 3 bases and the J segment 9 bases; nucleotides outside the gene matches: 9.

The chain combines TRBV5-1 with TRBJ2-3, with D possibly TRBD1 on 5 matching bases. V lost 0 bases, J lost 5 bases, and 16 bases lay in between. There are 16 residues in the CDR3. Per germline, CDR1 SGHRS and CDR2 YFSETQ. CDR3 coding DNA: TGCGCCAGCAGCTTGGGTGGGGCAGGGTTAGGAGATACGCAGTATTTT. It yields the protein CASSLGGAGLGDTQYF.

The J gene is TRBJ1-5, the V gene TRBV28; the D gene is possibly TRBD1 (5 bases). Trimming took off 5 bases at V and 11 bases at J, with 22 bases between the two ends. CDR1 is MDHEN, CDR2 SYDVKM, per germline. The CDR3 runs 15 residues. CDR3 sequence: CASSDSGGLQATQHF. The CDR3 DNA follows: TGTGCCAGCAGTGATTCGGGAGGCTTACAGGCGACCCAGCATTTT.

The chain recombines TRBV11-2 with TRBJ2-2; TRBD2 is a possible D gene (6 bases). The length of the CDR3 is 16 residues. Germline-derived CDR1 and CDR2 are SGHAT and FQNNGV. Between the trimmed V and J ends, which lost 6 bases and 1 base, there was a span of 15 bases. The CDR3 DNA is TGTGCCAGCAGTAGCGTTGGGGGGAAGAACACCGGGGAGCTGTTTTTT. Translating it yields CASSSVGGKNTGELFF.

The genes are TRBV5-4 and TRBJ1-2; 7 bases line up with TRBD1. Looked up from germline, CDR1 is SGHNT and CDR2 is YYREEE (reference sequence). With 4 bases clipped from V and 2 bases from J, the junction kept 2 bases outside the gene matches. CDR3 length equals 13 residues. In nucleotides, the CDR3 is TGTGCCAGCAGCGAGGGACAGAACTATGGCTACACCTTC. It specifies CASSEGQNYGYTF.

This CDR3 reads CASSYRTGEVHEQYV. The CDR3 DNA reads as TGTGCCAGCAGTTATCGGACAGGGGAAGTCCACGAGCAGTACGTC. This chain connects TRBV6-2 or TRBV6-3 to TRBJ2-7; 9 bases map to TRBD1. CDR3 length: 15 amino acids. With V trimmed by 3 bases and J by 5 bases, 8 bases remained unmatched. Germline V gene data show CDR1 as MNHEY and CDR2 as SVGEGT.